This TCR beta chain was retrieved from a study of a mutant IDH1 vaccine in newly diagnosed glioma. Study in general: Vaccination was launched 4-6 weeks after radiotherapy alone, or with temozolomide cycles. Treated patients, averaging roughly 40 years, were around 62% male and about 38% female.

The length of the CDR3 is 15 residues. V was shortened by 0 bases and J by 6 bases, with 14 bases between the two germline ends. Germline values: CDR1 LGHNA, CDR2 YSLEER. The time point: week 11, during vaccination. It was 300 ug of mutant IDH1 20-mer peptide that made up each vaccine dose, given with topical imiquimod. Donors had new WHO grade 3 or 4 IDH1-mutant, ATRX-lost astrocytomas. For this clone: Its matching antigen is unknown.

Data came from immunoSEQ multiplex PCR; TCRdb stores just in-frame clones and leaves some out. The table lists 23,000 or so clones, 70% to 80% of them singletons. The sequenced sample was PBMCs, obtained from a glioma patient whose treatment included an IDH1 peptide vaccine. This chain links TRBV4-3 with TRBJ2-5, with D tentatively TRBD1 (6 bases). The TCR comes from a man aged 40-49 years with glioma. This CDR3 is CASSQDRGRKQTQYF. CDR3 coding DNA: TGCGCCAGCAGCCAAGACAGGGGACGGAAGCAGACCCAGTACTTC.